These 7 T cell receptor beta chains came from one sample sequenced in a study of T cell repertoires in cytomegalovirus infection. TCRdb used MiXCR to reprocess the reads, holding one entry per CDR3 protein. Of about 310,000 distinct CDR3 sequences listed, 15% to 20% were seen once; the top ten hold about 11%. Sequenced sample: PBMCs. These receptors were collected from a human donor in good health (CMV status not recorded). Some clones in this sample may be carry-over from other donors' samples.

This clonotype was detected a few times. This rearrangement joins TRBV5-4 to TRBJ2-3; 8 bases are shared with TRBD1. The CDR3 is 16 amino acids. Germline assignment: CDR1 SGHNT and CDR2 YYREEE (reference sequence). The J segment lost 2 bases and the V segment lost 0 bases, leaving 5 bases of the junction unmatched. The CDR3 region is CASSLEQGAITDTQYF. CDR3 sequence (DNA): TGTGCCAGCAGCTTGGAGCAGGGGGCAATCACAGATACGCAGTATTTT.

This clonotype was counted many times. The chain joins TRBV7-9 to TRBJ2-1, with D perhaps matching TRBD1 or TRBD2 (5 bases each). The CDR3 totals 13 residues. Germline values: CDR1 SEHNR, CDR2 FQNEAQ (reference sequence). This CDR3 is CALGDRAYNEQFF. The CDR3 bases are TGTGCACTAGGGGATAGGGCCTACAATGAGCAGTTCTTC.

In this sample, this clonotype turned up a few times. This sequence joins TRBV4-1 and TRBJ2-3; 10 bases fit TRBD1. The CDR3 has 15 residues. The germline V gene has CDR1 MGHRA and CDR2 YSYEKL. After removal of 1 base from V and 8 bases from J, the junction contained 6 bases not matched to a gene. For the CDR3, the DNA is TGCGCCAGCAGCCAAGTTGGGACAGGGGCTCTTACGCAGTATTTT. It is translated as CASSQVGTGALTQYF.

The chain combines TRBV27 with TRBJ1-2; 7 bases fit TRBD1. The junction had 10 bases not matched to a gene; V was cut back by 3 bases and J by 6 bases. Looked up from germline, CDR1 is MNHEY and CDR2 is SMNVEV (reference sequence). This CDR3 has 15 residues. CDR3 sequence (DNA): TGTGCCAGCAGTTTTGGGTGGAGGGGGCCCGATGGCTACACCTTC. Translating gives CASSFGWRGPDGYTF.

This clonotype has a count of ten or more. The chain is built from TRBV19 and TRBJ1-5; a possible D gene is TRBD1 (6 bases). CDR3 length: 14 residues. Trimming cost V 7 bases and J 6 bases, with 16 bases left between them. Germline-derived CDR1 and CDR2 are LNHDA and SQIVND (reference sequence). CDR3 amino acids: CASMGTGLSQPQHF. The CDR3 nucleotides are TGTGCCAGTATGGGAACAGGGCTGAGTCAGCCCCAGCATTTT.

The rearrangement joins TRBV5-4 to TRBJ2-2, with 9 bases that match TRBD1. Germline V CDR1 and CDR2: SGHNT, YYREEE (reference sequence). V shed 4 bases, J shed 4 bases, and the junction held 5 bases outside the gene matches. This CDR3 region has 15 residues. In nucleotides, the CDR3 is TGTGCCAGCAGCGGCCGGGACAGGGCCACCGGGGAGCTGTTTTTT. Amino acids: CASSGRDRATGELFF.

This clonotype was recorded at least ten times. The genes are TRBV7-2 and TRBJ2-5; TRBD2 matches at 8 bases. The CDR3 loop spans 21 amino acids. The germline V gene has CDR1 SGHTA and CDR2 FQGNSA. With 3 bases clipped from V and 2 bases from J, the junction kept 23 bases outside the gene matches. CDR3 coding DNA: TGTGCCAGCAGCTTTCCGGGAGGGGCGGCGGCCCCTACCGCGGAACAAGAGACCCAGTACTTC. Protein product: CASSFPGGAAAPTAEQETQYF. Drawing the rest from reference TRBV7-2 and TRBJ2-5, the complete variable domain is GAGVSQSPSNKVTEKGKDVELRCDPISGHTALYWYRQSLGQGLEFLIYFQGNSAPDKSGLPSDRFSAERTGGSVSTLTIQRTQQEDSAVYLCASSFPGGAAAPTAEQETQYFGPGTRLLVL.